These 31 T cell receptor beta chains were all obtained from the same sample, sequenced in a study of human T cells and chemical hapten exposure. TCRdb re-analysed the RACE reads in MiXCR, keeping a single row per CDR3 protein. The table shows some 200,000 distinct CDR3 sequences, with approximately 20% occurring only once. Regarding time point: patch test 1, 2 weeks after DPC sensitization. Treatment meaning: therapeutic diphenylcyclopropenone sensitization with weekly scalp DPC. This specimen was whole blood, taken in connection with sensitization to the hapten diphenylcyclopropenone (DPC). These receptors were obtained from a woman between 45 and 65 years old with alopecia areata. Some clones in this sample may be carry-over from other donors' samples.

Only a few counts were recorded for this clonotype. The chain links TRBV7-2 to TRBJ2-1; 12 nucleotides line up with TRBD2. The CDR3 is 14 residues long. In germline, CDR1 is SGHTA, CDR2 FQGNSA. V was pared by 5 bases and J by 6 bases, with 2 bases of the junction left unmatched. The CDR3 region is CASSKGLAGNEQFF. CDR3 DNA sequence: TGTGCCAGCAGCAAGGGACTAGCGGGCAATGAGCAGTTCTTC.

The table lists this clonotype with a few counts. The genes are TRBV11-2 and TRBJ2-3; D call uncertain. This CDR3 region has 14 residues. V shed 5 bases and J shed 0 bases, with 9 bases lying between them. Germline-derived CDR1 and CDR2 are SGHAT and FQNNGV. The CDR3 is CASSLMESTDTQYF. The CDR3 DNA sequence: TGTGCCAGCAGCCTCATGGAAAGCACAGATACGCAGTATTTT. Full variable domain (outside the CDR3, taken from reference TRBV11-2 and TRBJ2-3): EAGVAQSPRYKIIEKRQSVAFWCNPISGHATLYWYQQILGQGPKLLIQFQNNGVVDDSQLPKDRFSAERLKGVDSTLKIQPAKLEDSAVYLCASSLMESTDTQYFGPGTRLTVL.

This clonotype has more than one count but fewer than ten. The chain carries TRBV20-1 and TRBJ2-3, with 13 bases lining up with TRBD2. J was trimmed by 2 bases and V by 6 bases; bases with no gene match: 8. Germline V CDR1 and CDR2: DFQATT, SNEGSKA (reference sequence). The CDR3 has 16 amino acids. CDR3 loop: CSASRGTSGTTDTQYF. The DNA of the CDR3 is TGCAGTGCCAGCCGAGGGACTAGCGGGACCACAGATACGCAGTATTTT.

For this clonotype: A read error may account for a junction end that differs from germline. This rearrangement joins TRBV7-3 to TRBJ2-2; TRBD2 agrees at 9 bases. This CDR3 is 17 amino acids long. Germline lookup yields CDR1 SGHTA and CDR2 FQGTGA. The CDR3 DNA sequence: TGCGCCAGCAGCTTACGTCGTCTAGCGGGAAACACCGGGGAGCTGTTTTTT. It codes for CASSLRRLAGNTGELFF.

The V call is TRBV2, the J call TRBJ2-1; 9 bases are a match to TRBD2. The V segment lost 1 base and the J segment 4 bases; nucleotides outside the gene matches: 5. This CDR3 contains 16 residues. From germline, CDR1 is SNHLY and CDR2 FYNNEI. CDR3: CASSEGVAGAYNEQFF. Written as DNA, the CDR3 is TGTGCCAGCAGTGAAGGGGTAGCGGGAGCGTACAATGAGCAGTTCTTC. The full variable domain, its missing parts supplied by reference TRBV2 and TRBJ2-1, is EPEVTQTPSHQVTQMGQEVILRCVPISNHLYFYWYRQILGQKVEFLVSFYNNEISEKSEIFDDQFSVERPDGSNFTLKIRSTKLEDSAMYFCASSEGVAGAYNEQFFGPGTRLTVL.

This clonotype was recorded a few times. The chain uses TRBV5-1 and TRBJ2-5; 9 bases are a match to TRBD1. Germline V lookup: CDR1 SGHRS, CDR2 YFSETQ. J was trimmed by 1 base and V by 10 bases; bases with no gene match: 11. The CDR3 has 15 residues. DNA for the CDR3: TGCGCCGGCAAACTGGGACAGGGAGGCCAAGAGACCCAGTACTTC. Protein product: CAGKLGQGGQETQYF.

The chain recombines TRBV29-1 with TRBJ2-5, with D possibly TRBD2 on 6 matching bases. Germline lookup yields CDR1 SQVTM and CDR2 ANQGSEA. This CDR3 has 13 residues. The V end lost 4 bases, the J end lost 2 bases, and 11 bases lay between the germline ends. The CDR3 loop is CSVGSGGQETQYF. The DNA of the CDR3 is TGCAGCGTTGGAAGCGGAGGGCAAGAGACCCAGTACTTC.

This clonotype came up a few times. The J gene is TRBJ2-3, the V gene TRBV6-5, with D tentatively TRBD1 (5 bases). V lost 6 bases and J 2 bases, leaving 12 bases between the germline ends. CDR1 and CDR2 from the germline V gene are MNHEY and SVGAGI. This CDR3 has 14 amino acids. The CDR3 nucleotides read TGTGCCAGCAGACAGACAGTGCTCACAGATACGCAGTATTTT. As protein: CASRQTVLTDTQYF.

V is TRBV10-3 and J is TRBJ2-1; D is unresolved. Trimming removed 8 bases from V and 0 bases from J, with 8 bases in between. CDR1 ENHRY and CDR2 SYGVKD come from the germline V gene. The CDR3 is 13 residues long. CDR3 nucleotides: TGTGCCATCTCGGGTAACTCCTACAATGAGCAGTTCTTC. It is translated as CAISGNSYNEQFF.

The chain has TRBV20-1 and TRBJ2-1; TRBD2 matches at 12 bases. CDR1 is DFQATT and CDR2 is SNEGSKA in the germline V gene (reference sequence). The CDR3 runs 15 residues. V trimming: 3 bases; J trimming: 6 bases; junction bases outside the gene matches: 6. The CDR3 here is CSARVLAGGPNEQFF. The CDR3 coding sequence is TGCAGTGCTAGGGTCCTAGCGGGAGGGCCCAATGAGCAGTTCTTC.

This chain connects TRBV5-1 to TRBJ2-3; the D gene could be TRBD1 or TRBD2 (5 bases each). Trimming shortened V by 4 bases and J by 3 bases, and 12 bases separated the two germline ends. There are 14 residues in the CDR3. Germline loops: CDR1 SGHRS, CDR2 YFSETQ. DNA of the CDR3: TGCGCCAGCAGCCCCGGGACGCCGACAGATACGCAGTATTTT. Translation: CASSPGTPTDTQYF.

The CDR3 region has the DNA TGCAGTGTTTCCAGATCCGACAATGAGCAGTTCTTC. It translates to CSVSRSDNEQFF. The V call is TRBV20-1, the J call TRBJ2-1; D gene unclear. Per the germline V gene, CDR1 is DFQATT and CDR2 is SNEGSKA (reference sequence). V was cut by 7 bases and J by 5 bases, with 12 bases left in between. This CDR3 spans 12 amino acids.

The gene calls are TRBV6-5 and TRBJ2-6; D might be TRBD1 (5 bases). CDR1 is MNHEY and CDR2 is SVGAGI in the germline V gene. The CDR3 length is 17 residues. Trimming removed 5 bases from V and 0 bases from J, with 14 bases in between. In DNA form, the CDR3 reads TGTGCCAGCAGTACCCAGGGCAGCCACTCTGGGGCCAACGTCCTGACTTTC. Amino acids: CASSTQGSHSGANVLTF.

The chain carries TRBV27 and TRBJ2-2; D unresolved. Trimming took off 0 bases at V and 7 bases at J, with 6 bases between the two ends. CDR3 size: 13 residues. Germline CDR1 and CDR2: MNHEY and SMNVEV (reference sequence). The CDR3 reads CASSLSNFGELFF. The DNA for the CDR3 is TGTGCCAGCAGTTTATCGAATTTCGGGGAGCTGTTTTTT.

The chain couples TRBV4-1 to TRBJ2-1; D gene ambiguous. V was cut by 0 bases and J by 3 bases, with 3 bases left in between. CDR1 and CDR2 (germline): MGHRA, YSYEKL. The CDR3 totals 13 residues. CDR3 DNA sequence: TGCGCCAGCAGCCAAGACCTCTACAATGAGCAGTTCTTC. Residues: CASSQDLYNEQFF.

V is TRBV7-9 and J is TRBJ2-3; TRBD2 might be the D (6 bases). CDR1 and CDR2 from the germline V gene are SEHNR and FQNEAQ (reference sequence). Deletions cut 3 bases from V and 13 bases from J, with 11 bases between. This CDR3 spans 11 amino acids. The DNA of the CDR3 is TGTGCCAGCAGCTTCGGAGGGTGGGAGTATTTT. Translation gives CASSFGGWEYF.

This clonotype was seen a handful of times. J is TRBJ1-3 and V is TRBV19, with a weak D call TRBD1 (5 bases). Trimming removed 3 bases at V and 0 bases at J, with 15 bases between. Germline-derived CDR1 and CDR2 are LNHDA and SQIVND (reference sequence). This CDR3 has 17 amino acids. In DNA form, the CDR3 reads TGTGCCAGTAGTATTTTTTCTGGGGCGACCTCTGGAAACACCATATATTTT. This encodes CASSIFSGATSGNTIYF.

In its sample, this clonotype was seen a few times. The CDR3 DNA follows: TGTGCCAGCAGCCAAGGGGCGGTGTTAAACATTCAGTACTTC. Translation gives CASSQGAVLNIQYF. V gene TRBV14 combines with J gene TRBJ2-4; the D is unclear. This CDR3 spans 14 amino acids. Trimming shortened V by 1 base and J by 6 bases, and 10 bases separated the two germline ends. In germline, CDR1 is SGHDN, CDR2 FVKESK. The full variable domain, with the rest looked up from reference TRBV14 and TRBJ2-4, is EAGVTQFPSHSVIEKGQTVTLRCDPISGHDNLYWYRRVMGKEIKFLLHFVKESKQDESGMPNNRFLAERTGGTYSTLKVQPAELEDSGVYFCASSQGAVLNIQYFGAGTRLSVL.

This chain links TRBV5-1 with TRBJ2-5; 7 bases are shared with TRBD1. Germline V gives CDR1 SGHRS, CDR2 YFSETQ. The V gene end was trimmed by 3 bases and the J gene end by 3 bases; junction bases not matched to a gene: 5. The CDR3 has 14 amino acids. This CDR3 is CASSSLGTEETQYF. The CDR3 nucleotides are TGCGCCAGCAGCTCCTTGGGGACAGAAGAGACCCAGTACTTC.

This clonotype was picked up a small number of times. The chain carries TRBV29-1 and TRBJ2-2, with a weak D call TRBD1 (5 bases). The V and J ends lost 7 bases and 0 bases respectively, with 12 bases between them. The germline V gene encodes CDR1 SQVTM and CDR2 ANQGSEA. This CDR3 has 14 residues. Here the CDR3 reads CSAEKDTNTGELFF. The CDR3 DNA follows: TGCAGCGCAGAGAAGGACACGAACACCGGGGAGCTGTTTTTT.

The chain employs TRBV5-1 and TRBJ2-1, with TRBD2 matching over 8 bases. V was clipped by 0 bases and J by 4 bases; unmatched bases: 3. Germline lookup yields CDR1 SGHRS and CDR2 YFSETQ. The CDR3 totals 15 residues. CDR3 region: CASSLEIAGYNEQFF. Here the CDR3 DNA reads TGCGCCAGCAGCTTGGAAATAGCGGGATACAATGAGCAGTTCTTC.

The gene calls are TRBV7-8 and TRBJ2-1, with 8 bases aligning to TRBD2. The ends lost 4 bases at V and 6 bases at J; junction bases unmatched: 5. This CDR3 has 14 residues. The germline CDR1 and CDR2 sequences are SGHVS and FQNEAQ. The CDR3 is CASSSGRVSNEQFF. The CDR3 nucleotides read TGTGCCAGCAGCTCCGGGAGGGTTAGCAATGAGCAGTTCTTC.

Only a few counts were recorded for this clonotype. The chain carries TRBV13 and TRBJ2-6; D might be TRBD1 (6 bases). V was shortened by 10 bases and J by 4 bases, with 14 bases between the two germline ends. CDR3 length: 14 amino acids. Germline loops: CDR1 PRHDT, CDR2 FYEKMQ (reference sequence). CDR3 sequence: CATGNRAGANVLTF. The CDR3 region has the DNA TGTGCCACCGGTAACAGGGCCGGGGCCAACGTCCTGACTTTC.

The gene calls are TRBV20-1 and TRBJ2-1; D gene ambiguous. The ends were cut back, 3 bases at V and 10 bases at J, with 10 bases in the middle. Per the germline V gene, CDR1 is DFQATT and CDR2 is SNEGSKA (reference sequence). The CDR3 extends over 11 amino acids. The CDR3 reads CSARRGTEQFF. CDR3 sequence (DNA): TGCAGTGCTAGGCGCGGTACCGAGCAGTTCTTC.

The chain employs TRBV15 and TRBJ2-7; perhaps TRBD1 as D (6 bases). This CDR3 has 14 amino acids. V was clipped by 0 bases and J by 4 bases, with 10 bases between them. Germline values: CDR1 LNHNV, CDR2 YYDKDF (reference sequence). CDR3: CATSREGAGYEQYF. In DNA form, the CDR3 reads TGTGCCACCAGCAGAGAGGGGGCCGGTTACGAGCAGTACTTC. Drawing the rest from reference TRBV15 and TRBJ2-7, the complete variable domain is DAMVIQNPRYQVTQFGKPVTLSCSQTLNHNVMYWYQQKSSQAPKLLFHYYDKDFNNEADTPDNFQSRRPNTSFCFLDIRSPGLGDTAMYLCATSREGAGYEQYFGPGTRLTVT.

This clonotype came up a few times. The rearrangement joins TRBV20-1 to TRBJ1-4; D is uncertain. Germline assignment: CDR1 DFQATT and CDR2 SNEGSKA (reference sequence). The CDR3 length is 16 residues. V lost 2 bases to trimming and J lost 6 bases, with 19 bases between them. The CDR3 bases are TGCAGTGCTAGATCCTCGACACATTTACGACATGAAAAACTGTTTTTT. Encoded protein: CSARSSTHLRHEKLFF.

This clonotype was observed a few times. J is TRBJ2-5 and V is TRBV29-1, with D unclear. The CDR3 covers 12 residues. Trimming took 7 bases from V and 1 from J, leaving 10 bases between them. Germline values: CDR1 SQVTM, CDR2 ANQGSEA. This CDR3 is CSALRGQETQYF. The CDR3 region has the DNA TGCAGCGCCCTCCGCGGCCAAGAGACCCAGTACTTC. Drawing the rest from reference TRBV29-1 and TRBJ2-5, the complete variable domain is SAVISQKPSRDICQRGTSLTIQCQVDSQVTMMFWYRQQPGQSLTLIATANQGSEATYESGFVIDKFPISRPNLTFSTLTVSNMSPEDSSIYLCSALRGQETQYFGPGTRLLVL.

The chain employs TRBV19 and TRBJ2-1, with a weak D call TRBD1 (5 bases). Trimming pared 6 bases from V and 12 bases from J, leaving 15 bases between. CDR1 is LNHDA, CDR2 SQIVND, per germline (reference sequence). The CDR3 has 12 amino acids. The CDR3 here is CASSLRGTPQFF. The CDR3, as DNA: TGTGCCAGTAGCCTTAGGGGAACTCCGCAGTTCTTC.

The chain carries TRBV7-3 and TRBJ2-2, with D unclear. The CDR3 loop spans 14 amino acids. The germline V and J ends were trimmed by 5 bases and 5 bases, with 12 bases remaining between them. The germline gives CDR1 SGHTA, CDR2 FQGTGA. CDR3 amino acids: CASSPDSGTGELFF. In DNA form, the CDR3 reads TGTGCCAGCAGCCCCGATTCCGGTACCGGGGAGCTGTTTTTT.

The chain employs TRBV6-5 and TRBJ2-1; the D is unclear. The CDR3 loop spans 15 amino acids. Deletions cut 7 bases from V and 0 bases from J, with 13 bases between. The germline V gene encodes CDR1 MNHEY and CDR2 SVGAGI. The CDR3, as DNA: TGTGCCAGCATGCGACGGCCGAGCTCCTACAATGAGCAGTTCTTC. Protein product: CASMRRPSSYNEQFF.

The chain employs TRBV5-1 and TRBJ2-3; perhaps D is TRBD1 or TRBD2 (6 bases each). The germline V and J ends were trimmed by 4 bases and 3 bases, with 18 bases remaining between them. The CDR3 is 16 residues long. The germline CDR1 and CDR2 sequences are SGHRS and YFSETQ. In DNA form, the CDR3 reads TGCGCCAGCAGCCGGTACGGGGGCGACGTGACAGATACGCAGTATTTT. Translating gives CASSRYGGDVTDTQYF.